The 24 T cell receptor beta chains below come from one sample, sequenced in a study of CD8 T cells in ankylosing spondylitis. TCRdb independently ran MiXCR on the 5' RACE reads; one entry per CDR3 protein. The sample includes 300,000 to 400,000 distinct CDR3 sequences, roughly 10% seen only once; the top ten take roughly 9%. The sample taken for sequencing was blood, either unsorted or a sorted T cell fraction (not recorded which). The receptors were sampled from a female donor with ankylosing spondylitis or in good health (not recorded which).

Many counts were recorded for this clonotype. V gene TRBV7-2 combines with J gene TRBJ2-2; D is possibly TRBD2 (5 bases). Germline V gene lookup returns CDR1 SGHTA and CDR2 FQGNSA. The CDR3 is 15 amino acids. Trimming took 1 base from V and 3 from J, leaving 9 bases between them. Here the CDR3 DNA reads TGTGCCAGCAGCTTAGTTTGGCGGGACACCGGGGAGCTGTTTTTT. This sequence encodes CASSLVWRDTGELFF.

This clonotype was detected a few times. The genes are TRBV6-1 and TRBJ2-1; 11 positions match TRBD2. The CDR3 length is 16 residues. Germline CDR1 and CDR2: MNHNS and SASEGT. Trimming cost V 10 bases and J 7 bases; bases outside gene matches: 15. CDR3 region: CATTTSTSGAMNEQFF. The CDR3 bases are TGTGCCACCACCACTTCGACTAGCGGGGCGATGAATGAGCAGTTCTTC.

This sequence joins TRBV12-3 or TRBV12-4 and TRBJ1-5; D is unresolved. This CDR3 is 15 amino acids long. V dropped 3 bases and J dropped 2 bases, with 11 bases sitting between them. The CDR3, as DNA: TGTGCCAGCAGTTTGAGAGACATTGGCAATCAGCCCCAGCATTTT. Protein sequence: CASSLRDIGNQPQHF.

This clonotype was seen many times. This chain uses TRBV7-6 with TRBJ1-3, with D uncertain. The germline CDR1 and CDR2 sequences are SGHVS and FNYEAQ. The CDR3 has 16 amino acids. Trimming took off 1 base at V and 1 base at J, with 11 bases between the two ends. CDR3 residues: CASSLVVGQSGNTIYF. CDR3 sequence (DNA): TGTGCCAGCAGCTTAGTGGTTGGCCAGTCTGGAAACACCATATATTTT.

V and J are TRBV11-1 and TRBJ2-3; 9 bases map to TRBD2. The CDR3 has 18 amino acids. V lost 5 bases to trimming and J lost 5 bases; unmatched junction nucleotides: 17. Germline V gene data show CDR1 as SGHAT and CDR2 as FQDESV (reference sequence). The CDR3 here is CASSARIDRGGAGDTQYF. In DNA, the CDR3 is TGTGCCAGCAGCGCGCGGATCGATCGCGGGGGGGCCGGAGATACGCAGTATTTT.

In this sample, this clonotype turned up a few times. The gene calls are TRBV12-3 or TRBV12-4 and TRBJ2-1, with D possibly being TRBD1 (6 bases). V lost 1 base and J 5 bases, leaving 9 bases between the germline ends. This CDR3 comprises 14 residues. The CDR3 coding sequence is TGTGCCAGCAGTTTAGTGGGGGCCCACAATGAGCAGTTCTTC. As protein: CASSLVGAHNEQFF.

This clonotype was seen repeatedly, ten times or more. The CDR3 spells CASSLEDRRPTYEQYF. CDR3 DNA sequence: TGCGCCAGCAGCTTGGAGGACAGGCGGCCGACCTACGAGCAGTACTTC. The rearrangement links TRBV5-1 to TRBJ2-7, with 7 bases identical to TRBD1. This CDR3 is 16 amino acids long. The junction had 8 bases not matched to a gene; V was cut back by 0 bases and J by 2 bases. Germline lookup yields CDR1 SGHRS and CDR2 YFSETQ.

This clonotype was counted ten times or more. The chain links TRBV9 to TRBJ2-1; weak D call: TRBD1 (6 bases). CDR1 and CDR2 (germline): SGDLS, YYNGEE. This CDR3 region has 15 residues. Trimming shortened V by 1 base and J by 6 bases, and 14 bases separated the two germline ends. The CDR3 nucleotides read TGTGCCAGCAGCGTAAGTCCGACAGGAGGCAATGAGCAGTTCTTC. Translated: CASSVSPTGGNEQFF.

At least ten counts were recorded for this clonotype. The CDR3 protein is CASSSTGTTGELFF. CDR3 coding DNA: TGTGCCAGCAGCTCGACAGGGACCACCGGGGAGCTGTTTTTT. The V call is TRBV3-1, the J call TRBJ2-2, with TRBD1 matching over 7 bases. This CDR3 contains 14 residues. The trim removed 5 bases at V and 4 bases at J, leaving 4 bases unmatched. Germline V gene sequence: CDR1 LGHDT, CDR2 YNNKEL (reference sequence).

The rearrangement joins TRBV7-9 to TRBJ2-1; D could derive from TRBD1 or TRBD2 (5 bases each). The CDR3 is made up of 15 amino acids. V was pared by 5 bases and J by 8 bases, with 19 bases between. Looked up from germline, CDR1 is SEHNR and CDR2 is FQNEAQ (reference sequence). The CDR3 nucleotides are TGTGCCAGCAGCCTTATGGGGACGGCGGACGATGAGCAGTTCTTC. It yields the protein CASSLMGTADDEQFF. Full variable domain (outside the CDR3, taken from reference TRBV7-9 and TRBJ2-1): DTGVSQNPRHKITKRGQNVTFRCDPISEHNRLYWYRQTLGQGPEFLTYFQNEAQLEKSRLLSDRFSAERPKGSFSTLEIQRTEQGDSAMYLCASSLMGTADDEQFFGPGTRLTVL.

This clonotype was observed many times. This chain links TRBV5-5 with TRBJ1-2, with D possibly being TRBD1 (5 bases). The V end lost 6 bases, the J end lost 3 bases, and 9 bases lay between the germline ends. CDR3 length equals 12 residues. The V gene's germline CDR1 is SGHKS and CDR2 YYEKEE (reference sequence). CDR3: CASTWGDYGYTF. Written as DNA, the CDR3 is TGTGCCAGCACCTGGGGCGACTATGGCTACACCTTC.

The V and J genes are TRBV9 and TRBJ2-7, with 9 nucleotides matching TRBD2. From germline, CDR1 is SGDLS and CDR2 YYNGEE. V trimming: 0 bases; J trimming: 4 bases; junction bases outside the gene matches: 5. CDR3 length: 15 amino acids. Written as DNA, the CDR3 is TGTGCCAGCAGCGTAGATTCTGGACTAGCGTACGAGCAGTACTTC. Translation gives CASSVDSGLAYEQYF.

The chain employs TRBV5-1 and TRBJ2-3; 10 bases match TRBD2. There are 15 residues in the CDR3. J lost 4 bases, V lost 1 base, and 3 bases had no gene match. Looked up from germline, CDR1 is SGHRS and CDR2 is YFSETQ. CDR3 DNA: TGCGCCAGCAGCTTGCAGCGGGGGGGTTCAGATACGCAGTATTTT. The encoded protein is CASSLQRGGSDTQYF.

The gene calls are TRBV12-3 or TRBV12-4 and TRBJ2-3, with a possible D match to TRBD1 (5 bases). The V and J ends lost 2 bases and 4 bases respectively, with 10 bases between them. The CDR3 consists of 14 residues. CDR3 protein: CASSLTRVADTQYF. In nucleotides, the CDR3 is TGTGCCAGCAGTTTAACCAGGGTGGCAGATACGCAGTATTTT.

At least ten counts were recorded for this clonotype. The chain combines TRBV27 with TRBJ2-7; either TRBD1 or TRBD2 may supply D (7 bases each). Trimming stripped 4 bases from V and 4 bases from J, with 20 bases between. Germline-derived CDR1 and CDR2 are MNHEY and SMNVEV (reference sequence). There are 16 residues in the CDR3. The CDR3 loop reads CASSSAATGRVYEQYF. CDR3 DNA: TGTGCCAGCAGTTCCGCAGCGACAGGGAGGGTGTACGAGCAGTACTTC.

This clonotype was counted ten times or more. The chain couples TRBV12-3 or TRBV12-4 to TRBJ1-5, with D hard to call. The CDR3 totals 15 residues. The V gene lost 3 bases and the J gene lost 1 base, with 10 bases spanning the gap. The CDR3 DNA follows: TGTGCCAGCAGTTTTAGTCCGAGGAGCAATCAGCCCCAGCATTTT. It codes for CASSFSPRSNQPQHF.

In this sample, this clonotype turned up a few times. The chain combines TRBV25-1 with TRBJ1-2, with D unresolved. This CDR3 contains 13 residues. Germline V lookup: CDR1 MGHDK, CDR2 SYGVNS. V was shortened by 3 bases and J by 3 bases, with 8 bases between the two germline ends. CDR3 sequence (DNA): TGTGCCAGCAGTGAGGAGGGCGACTATGGCTACACCTTC. Translating gives CASSEEGDYGYTF.

This clonotype was detected only a few times. The J gene is TRBJ2-5, the V gene TRBV5-1; D gene ambiguous. Trimming left V 8 bases short and J 1 base short, with 12 bases between. From germline, CDR1 is SGHRS and CDR2 YFSETQ. The CDR3 length is 13 residues. The CDR3 loop reads CASTPLSQETQYF. In nucleotides, the CDR3 is TGCGCCAGTACTCCTTTATCCCAAGAGACCCAGTACTTC.

The table lists this clonotype with many counts. The CDR3 is CSARDHQGSKNIQYF. CDR3 in DNA: TGCAGTGCTAGAGATCATCAGGGTTCCAAAAACATTCAGTACTTC. This sequence joins TRBV20-1 and TRBJ2-4; the D gene is possibly TRBD1 (5 bases). Trimming removed 0 bases at V and 2 bases at J, with 11 bases between. This CDR3 spans 15 amino acids. Germline CDR1 and CDR2: DFQATT and SNEGSKA (reference sequence).

This clonotype was seen more than once but under ten times. This sequence joins TRBV5-1 and TRBJ2-7; tentatively, D is TRBD1 (5 bases). V was shortened by 4 bases and J by 2 bases, with 22 bases between the two germline ends. The CDR3 runs 17 residues. The germline CDR1 and CDR2 sequences are SGHRS and YFSETQ. The CDR3 here is CASSPLERSGPPYEQYF. In DNA, the CDR3 is TGCGCCAGCAGCCCCCTTGAACGGTCAGGGCCCCCCTACGAGCAGTACTTC.

This clonotype was seen at least ten times. The chain joins TRBV5-1 to TRBJ1-4; TRBD1 aligns across 8 bases. This CDR3 spans 15 amino acids. J was trimmed by 5 bases and V by 5 bases; bases with no gene match: 8. From germline, CDR1 is SGHRS and CDR2 YFSETQ. The DNA for the CDR3 is TGCGCCAGCAGTTCCGGGACAGGAGAAAATGAAAAACTGTTTTTT. This encodes CASSSGTGENEKLFF.

This clonotype occurred many times. The chain's CDR3 is CSAYSYEQYF. The CDR3 DNA is TGCAGTGCTTACTCCTACGAGCAGTACTTC. This chain uses TRBV20-1 with TRBJ2-7; D ambiguous. Germline assignment: CDR1 DFQATT and CDR2 SNEGSKA (reference sequence). The CDR3 totals 10 residues. Between the trimmed V and J ends, which lost 5 bases and 0 bases, there was a span of 2 bases.

At least ten counts were recorded for this clonotype. The genes are TRBV20-1 and TRBJ2-2, with 11 bases that match TRBD2. From germline, CDR1 is DFQATT and CDR2 SNEGSKA (reference sequence). The V gene end was trimmed by 0 bases and the J gene end by 3 bases; junction bases not matched to a gene: 6. This CDR3 is built from 17 residues. Written as DNA, the CDR3 is TGCAGTGCTAGAGATTATTTAGCGGGGGGGTACACCGGGGAGCTGTTTTTT. This encodes CSARDYLAGGYTGELFF.

This clonotype has ten or more counts. The chain joins TRBV28 to TRBJ1-5; 8 nucleotides match TRBD1. Trimming removed 1 base from V and 5 bases from J; junction bases left unmatched: 19. The CDR3 is made up of 20 amino acids. The germline V gene encodes CDR1 MDHEN and CDR2 SYDVKM. CDR3 residues: CASSLYLASTGGEGYQPQHF. The CDR3 nucleotides read TGTGCCAGCAGTTTATACCTTGCTTCTACAGGGGGTGAAGGGTATCAGCCCCAGCATTTT.